The 24 T cell receptor beta chains below all came from one sample that was sequenced in a study of blood T cell repertoires in COVID-19. Profiling relied on immunoSEQ multiplex PCR, and the TCRdb table lists in-frame clones only, not all of them. The sample yields some 200,000 clones, 70% to 90% seen once. The sample was peripheral blood. The receptors originated from a woman between 40 and 55 years old with acute or convalescent COVID-19.

This chain uses TRBV2 with TRBJ2-6; a weak D match, TRBD1 (5 bases). V lost 9 bases and J lost 2, with 8 bases in between. The length of the CDR3 is 13 residues. Per the germline V gene, CDR1 is SNHLY and CDR2 is FYNNEI. CDR3 residues: CARGVPGANVLTF. CDR3 nucleotides: TGTGCCAGAGGGGTTCCTGGGGCCAACGTCCTGACTTTC. The variable domain in full, completed from reference TRBV2 and TRBJ2-6, reads EPEVTQTPSHQVTQMGQEVILRCVPISNHLYFYWYRQILGQKVEFLVSFYNNEISEKSEIFDDQFSVERPDGSNFTLKIRSTKLEDSAMYFCARGVPGANVLTFGAGSRLTVL.

V and J are TRBV5-4 and TRBJ2-5; 7 positions match TRBD1. The junction had 4 bases not matched to a gene; V was cut back by 0 bases and J by 5 bases. CDR1 and CDR2 (germline): SGHNT, YYREEE (reference sequence). The CDR3 sequence is 14 residues long. In nucleotides, the CDR3 is TGTGCCAGCAGCTTGGACAGGGGACGCGAGACCCAGTACTTC. Translating gives CASSLDRGRETQYF.

V usage is TRBV27 and J usage is TRBJ2-3; D is unresolved. CDR3 size: 14 residues. The V and J ends lost 6 bases and 2 bases respectively, with 12 bases between them. Germline CDR1 MNHEY, CDR2 SMNVEV (reference sequence). CDR3 protein: CASRRKPDTDTQYF. The CDR3, as DNA: TGTGCCAGCAGAAGAAAACCAGACACAGATACGCAGTATTTT.

This clone was picked up one time. The rearrangement links TRBV11-2 to TRBJ2-3; D call uncertain. Trimming removed 3 bases at V and 2 bases at J, with 9 bases between. This CDR3 is 14 amino acids long. Germline V gene sequence: CDR1 SGHAT, CDR2 FQNNGV. DNA for the CDR3: TGTGCCAGCAGCTTCATCTATTACACAGATACGCAGTATTTT. Its translation: CASSFIYYTDTQYF.

The chain links TRBV3-1 (or the pseudogene TRBV3-2) to TRBJ1-5; D unresolved. The CDR3 consists of 15 residues. Germline lookup yields CDR1 LGHDT and CDR2 YNNKEL (reference sequence). The V end lost 0 bases, the J end lost 5 bases, and 11 bases lay between the germline ends. The CDR3 loop is CASSQDRAGYQPQHF. The CDR3 bases are TGTGCCAGCAGCCAAGATCGTGCGGGGTATCAGCCCCAGCATTTT.

The chain combines TRBV11-2 with TRBJ2-1; TRBD2 matches 7 bases. J lost 0 bases, V lost 0 bases, and 5 bases had no gene match. The CDR3 extends over 17 amino acids. The V gene's germline CDR1 is SGHAT and CDR2 FQNNGV. The CDR3: CASSLDLASGSYNEQFF. The CDR3 nucleotides are TGTGCCAGCAGCTTAGATCTCGCTAGCGGCTCCTACAATGAGCAGTTCTTC.

This clone was picked up one time. The V call is TRBV24-1, the J call TRBJ1-2, with D unclear. With 4 bases removed from V and 0 bases from J, the gap between germline ends came to 8 bases. The germline V gene has CDR1 KGHDR and CDR2 SFDVKD. The CDR3 is made up of 14 amino acids. The CDR3 loop is CATSDHGANYGYTF. CDR3 nucleotide sequence: TGTGCCACCAGTGACCACGGAGCTAACTATGGCTACACCTTC.

The chain combines TRBV19 with TRBJ1-4; D remains unclear. The CDR3 sequence is 14 residues long. Germline CDR1 and CDR2: LNHDA and SQIVND (reference sequence). The V end lost 3 bases, the J end lost 7 bases, and 12 bases lay between the germline ends. The CDR3, as DNA: TGTGCCAGTAGTATCTTGGGGAGACCTGAAAAACTGTTTTTT. It translates to CASSILGRPEKLFF.

The rearrangement joins TRBV25-1 to TRBJ1-2, with 8 nucleotides matching TRBD1. The J segment lost 8 bases and the V segment lost 2 bases, leaving 10 bases of the junction unmatched. This CDR3 comprises 15 residues. Germline CDR1 is MGHDK and CDR2 is SYGVNS. The CDR3 nucleotides read TGTGCCAGCAGTGAAGGTCCCAGGGGGCGGCGAGGCTACACCTTC. It yields the protein CASSEGPRGRRGYTF.

The genes are TRBV6-1 and TRBJ1-2; the D gene is possibly TRBD1 (5 bases). This CDR3 contains 14 residues. Germline-derived CDR1 and CDR2 are MNHNS and SASEGT. V was cut by 5 bases and J by 4 bases, with 14 bases left in between. The CDR3 loop reads CASSLNDRGYGYTF. In DNA form, the CDR3 reads TGTGCCAGCAGTCTCAACGACAGAGGCTATGGCTACACCTTC.

The chain is built from TRBV9 and TRBJ2-1, with 12 bases that match TRBD2. CDR3 length equals 15 residues. The germline V gene encodes CDR1 SGDLS and CDR2 YYNGEE. The V segment lost 4 bases and the J segment 4 bases; nucleotides outside the gene matches: 3. The CDR3: CASSRTSGAYNEQFF. DNA of the CDR3: TGTGCCAGCAGCCGGACTAGCGGGGCGTACAATGAGCAGTTCTTC.

V gene TRBV2 combines with J gene TRBJ2-5, with TRBD1 as a possible D gene (6 bases). V lost 6 bases and J 5 bases, leaving 19 bases between the germline ends. This CDR3 spans 15 amino acids. CDR1 is SNHLY and CDR2 is FYNNEI in the germline V gene. The CDR3, as DNA: TGTGCCAGCAGCTCGGGGAAAGGGGGAATGGAGACCCAGTACTTC. This translates into CASSSGKGGMETQYF.

This clone has a single count. The chain recombines TRBV24-1 with TRBJ1-2; the match to TRBD1 covers 9 bases. The CDR3 is 15 amino acids. Looked up from germline, CDR1 is KGHDR and CDR2 is SFDVKD. V shed 3 bases, J shed 4 bases, and the junction held 5 bases outside the gene matches. The CDR3 DNA reads as TGTGCCACCAGTGATGGGACAGGGCAGGGCTATGGCTACACCTTC. Residues: CATSDGTGQGYGYTF.

V is TRBV2 and J is TRBJ1-1; 7 nucleotides align to TRBD1. J gave up 3 bases and V 8 bases, and 3 bases lay outside the gene matches. The germline V gene has CDR1 SNHLY and CDR2 FYNNEI. This CDR3 has 12 residues. The CDR3 sequence: CASFDRDTEAFF. In DNA, the CDR3 is TGTGCCAGCTTCGACAGGGACACTGAAGCTTTCTTT.

The chain is built from TRBV7-7 and TRBJ2-5, with 8 bases aligning to TRBD2. V dropped 2 bases and J dropped 5; count of bases not matched to a gene: 4. CDR3 length equals 14 residues. Germline CDR1 reads SSHAT; CDR2 reads FNYEAQ (reference sequence). Here the CDR3 reads CASSLILAGETQYF. In DNA, the CDR3 is TGTGCCAGCAGCTTAATCTTAGCGGGGGAGACCCAGTACTTC.

With regard to this clone: This specimen includes other DNA sequences encoding the same CDR3. This sequence joins TRBV6-5 and TRBJ1-2; 8 bases match TRBD1. Germline V lookup: CDR1 MNHEY, CDR2 SVGAGI. J lost 0 bases, V lost 5 bases, and 2 bases had no gene match. The CDR3 length is 14 residues. CDR3 sequence: CASSRTGTNYGYTF. DNA for the CDR3: TGTGCCAGCAGTAGGACAGGGACTAACTATGGCTACACCTTC.

The chain combines TRBV10-3 with TRBJ2-1, with 9 bases identical to TRBD2. V lost 0 bases and J lost 7; bases outside the gene matches: 10. The CDR3 is made up of 17 amino acids. The germline V gene encodes CDR1 ENHRY and CDR2 SYGVKD. For the CDR3, the DNA is TGTGCCATCAGTGAGTCGAAGGTGGCGGGGGGGCGAAATGAGCAGTTCTTC. Protein: CAISESKVAGGRNEQFF.

The chain couples TRBV19 to TRBJ2-1, with 12 bases aligning to TRBD2. The J segment lost 7 bases and the V segment lost 5 bases, leaving 9 bases of the junction unmatched. Germline CDR1 LNHDA, CDR2 SQIVND (reference sequence). This CDR3 is 16 amino acids long. CDR3 loop: CASSVLAGGPGNEQFF. The CDR3 DNA is TGTGCCAGTAGTGTTCTAGCGGGGGGGCCCGGGAATGAGCAGTTCTTC.

The rearrangement joins TRBV19 to TRBJ1-1; 7 nucleotides align to TRBD1. CDR3 size: 13 residues. Unmatched junction bases numbered 8, after V lost 4 bases and J lost 9 bases. Germline V gives CDR1 LNHDA, CDR2 SQIVND (reference sequence). CDR3 sequence (DNA): TGTGCCAGTAGTACAACAGGGGAAAACCAAGCTTTCTTT. Its protein is CASSTTGENQAFF.

The V call is TRBV5-1, the J call TRBJ1-4; 9 bases fit TRBD1. The CDR3 consists of 15 residues. V shed 4 bases, J shed 5 bases, and the junction held 6 bases outside the gene matches. CDR1 is SGHRS, CDR2 YFSETQ, per germline. The CDR3 protein is CASSVGQGWNEKLFF. The CDR3 nucleotides are TGCGCCAGCAGCGTGGGACAGGGCTGGAATGAAAAACTGTTTTTT.

This chain connects TRBV2 to TRBJ1-1; 9 nucleotides align to TRBD1. The CDR3 has 16 residues. Trimming took 7 bases from V and 6 from J; bases not matched to a gene: 15. The germline CDR1 and CDR2 sequences are SNHLY and FYNNEI. CDR3 loop: CASKRGQGLGSAEAFF. The CDR3 nucleotides read TGTGCCAGCAAAAGGGGACAGGGTTTAGGCAGTGCTGAAGCTTTCTTT.

The chain couples TRBV19 to TRBJ2-2; a weak D match, TRBD2 (5 bases). Germline loops: CDR1 LNHDA, CDR2 SQIVND (reference sequence). CDR3 length: 13 amino acids. Trimming pared 7 bases from V and 4 bases from J, leaving 10 bases between. The chain's CDR3 is CASTMGSTGELFF. In nucleotides, the CDR3 is TGTGCCAGTACAATGGGGAGCACCGGGGAGCTGTTTTTT.

This chain links TRBV6-5 with TRBJ1-2; a possible D gene is TRBD1 (5 bases). The V gene's germline CDR1 is MNHEY and CDR2 SVGAGI. Trimming left V 0 bases short and J 0 bases short, with 8 bases between. The CDR3 has 15 residues. In DNA form, the CDR3 reads TGTGCCAGCAGTTACTCGGGGGGAGCTAACTATGGCTACACCTTC. Its protein is CASSYSGGANYGYTF.

The rearrangement joins TRBV7-9 to TRBJ1-1; the D gene is possibly TRBD1 (5 bases). The V end lost 5 bases, the J end lost 5 bases, and 12 bases lay between the germline ends. The CDR3 length is 13 residues. Per the germline V gene, CDR1 is SEHNR and CDR2 is FQNEAQ (reference sequence). The CDR3 DNA is TGTGCCAGCAGCGCAGGGTGGTATACTGAAGCTTTCTTT. It specifies CASSAGWYTEAFF.